The 5 T cell receptor beta chains given below trace back to one sample, sequenced in a study of blood T cell repertoires in COVID-19. Using immunoSEQ multiplex PCR, the repertoire was profiled, and TCRdb retains in-frame clones only, with some absent. The sample has 300,000 to 350,000 clones, about nine tenths seen once. Sample: PBMCs or T cells enriched from blood (not recorded which). These receptor sequences come from a woman in her thirties who had recovered from COVID-19.

A single count supports this clone. The chain uses TRBV24-1 and TRBJ2-3, with 8 bases identical to TRBD1. The CDR3 is 14 residues long. Germline CDR1 KGHDR, CDR2 SFDVKD. Trimming cost V 7 bases and J 1 base; bases outside gene matches: 3. The CDR3 DNA is TGTGCCACCAGGGACAGGGAAGGCACAGATACGCAGTATTTT. Its translation: CATRDREGTDTQYF.

The chain recombines TRBV9 with TRBJ2-1, with D perhaps TRBD2 (5 bases). The ends were cut back, 0 bases at V and 6 bases at J, with 13 bases in the middle. CDR1 is SGDLS, CDR2 YYNGEE, per germline. The length of the CDR3 is 15 residues. The CDR3 sequence: CASSVDPGWGNEQFF. The CDR3 bases are TGTGCCAGCAGCGTAGATCCGGGATGGGGCAATGAGCAGTTCTTC.

J is TRBJ2-1 and V is TRBV4-1; 7 bases match TRBD2. J was trimmed by 8 bases and V by 4 bases; bases with no gene match: 14. The CDR3 loop spans 16 amino acids. CDR1 is MGHRA, CDR2 YSYEKL, per germline. CDR3 sequence: CASSRHTSEAGDEQFF. The CDR3 DNA reads TGCGCCAGCAGCCGCCACACTAGCGAGGCCGGCGATGAGCAGTTCTTC.

In its sample, this clone was seen once. The rearrangement joins TRBV7-9 to TRBJ1-3; D may be TRBD1 (5 bases). The CDR3 runs 14 residues. V shed 5 bases and J shed 3 bases, with 11 bases lying between them. Germline lookup yields CDR1 SEHNR and CDR2 FQNEAQ (reference sequence). For the CDR3, the DNA is TGTGCCAGCAGCGCTACAGGATTTGGAAACACCATATATTTT. It translates to CASSATGFGNTIYF.

This chain uses TRBV20-1 with TRBJ2-7; the D gene is possibly TRBD2 (6 bases). Trimming took off 3 bases at V and 2 bases at J, with 11 bases between the two ends. The CDR3 runs to 13 residues. Looked up from germline, CDR1 is DFQATT and CDR2 is SNEGSKA (reference sequence). This chain's CDR3 is CSASRTTAYEQYF. In nucleotides, the CDR3 is TGCAGTGCTAGTAGGACTACCGCCTACGAGCAGTACTTC.